This T cell receptor beta chain is drawn from a study of T-cell memory formation after mild COVID-19. On the study more broadly: Largely, TCR clusters stayed within a single donor.

This clonotype was seen once. V was trimmed by 3 bases and J by 5 bases, leaving 25 bases between them. Germline loops: CDR1 LGHDT, CDR2 YNNKEL (reference sequence). This CDR3 has 19 amino acids. With constant-segment primers, 5'RACE yielded cDNA libraries of TCR alpha and TCR beta that carried sample barcodes and UMIs. One entry per CDR3 protein results from TCRdb running MiXCR on the 5' RACE reads. The sample includes about 270,000 distinct CDR3 sequences, around 17% of them seen just once. Input material: PBMCs or a T cell subset sorted from them (not recorded which). V gene TRBV3-1 combines with J gene TRBJ2-2, with D possibly being TRBD1 (6 bases). This clonotype originated in a man aged 18 to 30 who had mild COVID-19 (a few samples of this study predate the infection). Cell type and time point are not known. The CDR3: CASSHLNHGGAGRTGELFF. CDR3 nucleotide sequence: TGTGCCAGCAGCCACCTGAATCATGGGGGCGCAGGTCGGACCGGGGAGCTGTTTTTT.